These T cell receptor beta chains were read from a single sample in a study of T cell responses to AZD1222 COVID-19 vaccine. Profiling relied on immunoSEQ multiplex PCR, and the TCRdb table lists in-frame clones only, not all of them. The sample includes some 150,000 clones, roughly 90% of them seen just once. Source: peripheral blood, taken on day 0 of AZD1222 vaccination. The receptors shown here come from an adult in good health. Both conserved end residues are part of each CDR3. D genes are given only for firm matches. Clone size appears in some rows only: once, few, many, or a class for an expanded clone.

clone size: NA
V gene: TRBV6-5
D gene: TRBD1
J gene: TRBJ2-2
CDR3 DNA: TGTGCCAGCAGTTCCACAGGGGGTGAGACCGGGGAGCTGTTTTTT
CDR3 protein: CASSSTGGETGELFF

clone size: NA
V gene: TRBV4-2
D gene: NA
J gene: TRBJ2-5
CDR3 DNA: TGTGCCAGCAGCCAAGAGGCGGGGGCTCTTCGAGAGACCCAGTACTTC
CDR3 protein: CASSQEAGALRETQYF

clone size: NA
V gene: TRBV4-3
D gene: NA
J gene: TRBJ1-1
CDR3 DNA: TGCGCCAGCAGCCAAGATTGGGAGGCGAACACTGAAGCTTTCTTT
CDR3 protein: CASSQDWEANTEAFF

clone size: NA
V gene: TRBV9
D gene: NA
J gene: TRBJ2-7
CDR3 DNA: TGTGCCAGCAGCACCGGGACACTTGGCTCCTACGAGCAGTACTTC
CDR3 protein: CASSTGTLGSYEQYF

clone size: NA
V gene: TRBV11-1
D gene: TRBD1
J gene: TRBJ2-3
CDR3 DNA: TGTGCCAGCAGCTTCATGGCAGGGGGCTTTATAGATACGCAGTATTTT
CDR3 protein: CASSFMAGGFIDTQYF

clone size: NA
V gene: TRBV9
D gene: TRBD1
J gene: TRBJ2-1
CDR3 DNA: TGTGCCAGCAGCCTCGACAGGGGGCGTTTGAATGAGCAGTTCTTC
CDR3 protein: CASSLDRGRLNEQFF

clone size: NA
V gene: TRBV3-1/TRBV3-2
D gene: NA
J gene: TRBJ2-7
CDR3 DNA: TGTGCCAGCAGCCAAGAAGGTGGCTCCTACGAGCAGTACTTC
CDR3 protein: CASSQEGGSYEQYF

clone size: NA
V gene: TRBV6-2/TRBV6-3
D gene: TRBD1
J gene: TRBJ2-5
CDR3 DNA: TGTGCCAGCAACCCGAGGGGGCGCGACGTGGAAGGGGAGACCCAGTACTTC
CDR3 protein: CASNPRGRDVEGETQYF

clone size: NA
V gene: TRBV13
D gene: TRBD1
J gene: TRBJ1-2
CDR3 DNA: TGTGCCAGCAGCTTTCCCCGACAGGGGAAGGACTATGGCTACACCTTC
CDR3 protein: CASSFPRQGKDYGYTF

clone size: NA
V gene: TRBV18
D gene: NA
J gene: TRBJ1-5
CDR3 DNA: TGTGCCAGCTCGGCTCTTGGTGGAGGACAGATTTACCATCTGGATCAGCCCCAGCATTTT
CDR3 protein: CASSALGGGQIYHLDQPQHF

clone size: NA
V gene: TRBV5-4
D gene: TRBD1
J gene: TRBJ1-2
CDR3 DNA: TGTGCCAGCAGCCCCCCGACAGGGGGCGGCTCTAACTATGGCTACACCTTC
CDR3 protein: CASSPPTGGGSNYGYTF

clone size: NA
V gene: TRBV6-5
D gene: TRBD1
J gene: TRBJ1-2
CDR3 DNA: TGTGCCAGCAGTCTGGACAGGGGGCCTGGGGGCTACACCTTC
CDR3 protein: CASSLDRGPGGYTF

clone size: NA
V gene: TRBV1
D gene: NA
J gene: TRBJ1-1
CDR3 DNA: TGCACCAGCAGCCAAACCCTTACAGCATTCAACACTGAAGCTTTCTTT
CDR3 protein: CTSSQTLTAFNTEAFF

clone size: NA
V gene: TRBV4-1
D gene: NA
J gene: TRBJ1-5
CDR3 DNA: TGCGCCAGCAGCCCGTATCCGGGGGATCAGCCCCAGCATTTT
CDR3 protein: CASSPYPGDQPQHF

clone size: NA
V gene: TRBV6-6
D gene: NA
J gene: TRBJ1-1
CDR3 DNA: TGTGCCAGCAGTACCCCGGTAGAGCTTGAAGCTTTCTTT
CDR3 protein: CASSTPVELEAFF

clone size: once
V gene: TRBV6-5
D gene: NA
J gene: TRBJ1-6
CDR3 DNA: TGTGCCAGCAGGGACTCGAACTCACCCCTCCACTTT
CDR3 protein: CASRDSNSPLHF

clone size: NA
V gene: TRBV7-3
D gene: TRBD1
J gene: TRBJ2-7
CDR3 DNA: TGTGCCAGCAGATTCGGGACAGGGATTTACTACGAGCAGTACTTC
CDR3 protein: CASRFGTGIYYEQYF

clone size: NA
V gene: TRBV25-1
D gene: NA
J gene: TRBJ2-5
CDR3 DNA: TGTGCCAGCAGTGAAAGAGGGGGAGAGACCCAGTACTTC
CDR3 protein: CASSERGGETQYF

clone size: NA
V gene: TRBV29-1
D gene: TRBD1
J gene: TRBJ1-3
CDR3 DNA: TGCAGCGTTGTCGGGACAGACTCGATAGTCCCTGGAAACACCATATATTTT
CDR3 protein: CSVVGTDSIVPGNTIYF

clone size: once
V gene: TRBV4-3
D gene: NA
J gene: TRBJ1-6
CDR3 DNA: TGCGCCAGCAGCCACGCAAACTCTCCCTTGTCACCCCTCCACTTT
CDR3 protein: CASSHANSPLSPLHF

clone size: NA
V gene: TRBV19
D gene: NA
J gene: TRBJ2-1
CDR3 DNA: TGTGCCAGTAGGGGGTTCACTAGGAGTAATGAGCAGTTCTTC
CDR3 protein: CASRGFTRSNEQFF

clone size: NA
V gene: TRBV27
D gene: NA
J gene: TRBJ2-1
CDR3 DNA: TGTGCCAGCAGTTTGTTCTGGGGTAGGTATGACAATGAGCAGTTCTTC
CDR3 protein: CASSLFWGRYDNEQFF

clone size: NA
V gene: TRBV19
D gene: TRBD2
J gene: TRBJ2-5
CDR3 DNA: TGTGCCAGTAGTATTCAGGCGGGGGAAGAGACCCAGTACTTC
CDR3 protein: CASSIQAGEETQYF

clone size: NA
V gene: TRBV5-4
D gene: NA
J gene: TRBJ1-1
CDR3 DNA: TGTGCCAGCAGCCCCACCGAGATGCAGGAAGCTTTCTTT
CDR3 protein: CASSPTEMQEAFF

clone size: NA
V gene: TRBV7-6
D gene: NA
J gene: TRBJ2-7
CDR3 DNA: TGTGCCAGCAGCTTACTCCGGGCTCGCGAGCAGTACTTC
CDR3 protein: CASSLLRAREQYF

clone size: NA
V gene: TRBV29-1
D gene: NA
J gene: TRBJ1-5
CDR3 DNA: TGCAGCGCCTCAGGGGTAGGGGAGGGCAATCAGCCCCAGCATTTT
CDR3 protein: CSASGVGEGNQPQHF

clone size: NA
V gene: TRBV7-9
D gene: NA
J gene: TRBJ2-7
CDR3 DNA: TGTGCCAGCAGCCCCGACAGAACCAGCTACGAGCAGTACTTC
CDR3 protein: CASSPDRTSYEQYF

clone size: NA
V gene: TRBV6-5
D gene: NA
J gene: TRBJ1-3
CDR3 DNA: TGTGCCAGCAGTTACTCACCGGGGGCCGAGGGAAACACCATATATTTT
CDR3 protein: CASSYSPGAEGNTIYF

clone size: NA
V gene: TRBV30
D gene: NA
J gene: TRBJ1-1
CDR3 DNA: TGTGCCTGGAGTGTGGGGAACACTGAAGCTTTCTTT
CDR3 protein: CAWSVGNTEAFF

clone size: few
V gene: TRBV11-2
D gene: TRBD2
J gene: TRBJ2-6
CDR3 DNA: TGTGCCAGCAGCCAACCGGGACTAGCTATCTCTGGGGCCAACGTCCTGACTTTC
CDR3 protein: CASSQPGLAISGANVLTF

clone size: NA
V gene: TRBV9
D gene: NA
J gene: TRBJ1-1
CDR3 DNA: TGTGCCAGCAGCGTAGAGGTGAACACTGAAGCTTTCTTT
CDR3 protein: CASSVEVNTEAFF

clone size: NA
V gene: TRBV11-2
D gene: NA
J gene: TRBJ1-5
CDR3 DNA: TGTGCCAGCAGCTTAGTGGGAAGCAATCAGCCCCAGCATTTT
CDR3 protein: CASSLVGSNQPQHF

clone size: NA
V gene: TRBV9
D gene: TRBD2
J gene: TRBJ2-1
CDR3 DNA: TGTGCCAGCAGCGCTAGCGGGATCTCCTACAATGAGCAGTTCTTC
CDR3 protein: CASSASGISYNEQFF

clone size: NA
V gene: TRBV19
D gene: NA
J gene: TRBJ2-1
CDR3 DNA: TGTGCCAGTAGTATACGGAGCAGGGAAATTCCGGAGCAGTTCTTC
CDR3 protein: CASSIRSREIPEQFF

clone size: NA
V gene: TRBV12-3/TRBV12-4
D gene: NA
J gene: TRBJ1-2
CDR3 DNA: TGTGCCAGCAGTTTCCAGGTTAACTATGGCTACACCTTC
CDR3 protein: CASSFQVNYGYTF

clone size: NA
V gene: TRBV7-3
D gene: NA
J gene: TRBJ1-2
CDR3 DNA: TGTGCCAGCAGCTTGGAGCAATCTAACTATGGCTACACCTTC
CDR3 protein: CASSLEQSNYGYTF

clone size: NA
V gene: TRBV18
D gene: NA
J gene: TRBJ2-3
CDR3 DNA: TGTGCCAGCTCAGCGGGACCCACCACAGATACGCAGTATTTT
CDR3 protein: CASSAGPTTDTQYF

clone size: NA
V gene: TRBV9
D gene: TRBD1
J gene: TRBJ2-1
CDR3 DNA: TGTGCCAGCAGCCTGGACAGGGGTAATGAGCAGTTCTTC
CDR3 protein: CASSLDRGNEQFF

clone size: NA
V gene: TRBV7-9
D gene: NA
J gene: TRBJ1-2
CDR3 DNA: TGTGCCAGCAGCTTAGCGAACAGGGAAGTCAGCTACACCTTC
CDR3 protein: CASSLANREVSYTF

clone size: NA
V gene: TRBV3-1/TRBV3-2
D gene: NA
J gene: TRBJ2-7
CDR3 DNA: TGTGCCAGCAGCCAGGGGGCCTACGAGCAGTACTTC
CDR3 protein: CASSQGAYEQYF

clone size: few
V gene: TRBV7-2
D gene: NA
J gene: TRBJ1-6
CDR3 DNA: TGTGCCAGCAGCTTAATCTCAGGGGCTGGAAATTCACCCCTCCACTTT
CDR3 protein: CASSLISGAGNSPLHF

clone size: NA
V gene: TRBV6-2/TRBV6-3
D gene: TRBD2
J gene: TRBJ2-1
CDR3 DNA: TGTGCCAGCAGTTTGACTAGCGGGAGTTACAATGAGCAGTTCTTC
CDR3 protein: CASSLTSGSYNEQFF

clone size: NA
V gene: TRBV10-3
D gene: NA
J gene: TRBJ2-3
CDR3 DNA: TGTGCCATCAGTGTGGGACCCGCAGATACGCAGTATTTT
CDR3 protein: CAISVGPADTQYF

clone size: NA
V gene: TRBV18
D gene: NA
J gene: TRBJ2-1
CDR3 DNA: TGTGCCAGCTCACCAGACGTATTCAATGAGCAGTTCTTC
CDR3 protein: CASSPDVFNEQFF

clone size: NA
V gene: TRBV4-3
D gene: TRBD2
J gene: TRBJ2-7
CDR3 DNA: TGCGCCAGCAGCCAAGACCCGGCCACTAGCGGGAGCTACGAGCAGTACTTC
CDR3 protein: CASSQDPATSGSYEQYF

clone size: NA
V gene: TRBV28
D gene: NA
J gene: TRBJ1-1
CDR3 DNA: TGTGCCAGCAGTTTACCCGGGACCTCGAACACTGAAGCTTTCTTT
CDR3 protein: CASSLPGTSNTEAFF

clone size: few
V gene: TRBV10-2
D gene: TRBD1
J gene: TRBJ2-7
CDR3 DNA: TGCGCCAGCAGTGAGTCGACAGGGGACGAGCAGTACTTC
CDR3 protein: CASSESTGDEQYF

clone size: NA
V gene: TRBV13
D gene: NA
J gene: TRBJ1-2
CDR3 DNA: TGTGCCAGCAGTCCCGCGGGGGCGTATGGCTACACCTTC
CDR3 protein: CASSPAGAYGYTF

clone size: NA
V gene: TRBV28
D gene: NA
J gene: TRBJ1-5
CDR3 DNA: TGTGCCAGCAAGGGGGACTATAGCAATCAGCCCCAGCATTTT
CDR3 protein: CASKGDYSNQPQHF

clone size: NA
V gene: TRBV28
D gene: TRBD1
J gene: TRBJ1-2
CDR3 DNA: TGTGCCAGCAGTCGTAGGACCTTTGTGGGCAGGGGGCGCCAATATGGCTACACCTTC
CDR3 protein: CASSRRTFVGRGRQYGYTF

clone size: NA
V gene: TRBV29-1
D gene: NA
J gene: TRBJ1-4
CDR3 DNA: TGCAGCGTAGAACTCACCTCAACTAATGAAAAACTGTTTTTT
CDR3 protein: CSVELTSTNEKLFF

clone size: NA
V gene: TRBV15
D gene: NA
J gene: TRBJ2-7
CDR3 DNA: TGTGCCACCAGCGGGAGTGGCTCCTACGAGCAGTACTTC
CDR3 protein: CATSGSGSYEQYF

clone size: NA
V gene: TRBV4-3
D gene: TRBD1
J gene: TRBJ2-7
CDR3 DNA: TGCGCCAGCAGCCAAATCAACAGGGGGGAGCAGTACTTC
CDR3 protein: CASSQINRGEQYF